These T cell receptor beta chains were read from a single sample in a study of blood T cell repertoires in COVID-19. This table comes from immunoSEQ multiplex PCR, and its TCRdb copy is limited to in-frame clones, with some not included. The sample yields 250,000 or so clones, 92% seen once. The specimen sequenced was peripheral blood. These receptors were obtained from a man younger than 45 with COVID-19, enrolled during active disease. Each CDR3 is given with its conserved first and last residue. The D gene is left open where the match is weak. Clone size is shown for a subset of rows, as once, few, many or a class of expanded clone.

d_gene	abundance	v_gene	j_gene	CDR3aa	CDR3nt
TRBD1	NA	TRBV6-2/TRBV6-3	TRBJ1-2	CASSYSQGAGSGYTF	TGTGCCAGCAGTTACTCCCAGGGGGCCGGCAGTGGCTACACCTTC
TRBD2	NA	TRBV7-9	TRBJ2-7	CASSWGGGSYEQYF	TGTGCCAGCAGCTGGGGGGGAGGGTCCTACGAGCAGTACTTC
NA	NA	TRBV5-1	TRBJ2-3	CASSFKGSNTDTQYF	TGCGCCAGCAGCTTTAAGGGGTCGAACACAGATACGCAGTATTTT
NA	NA	TRBV18	TRBJ1-2	CASSAQREGANYGYTF	TGTGCCAGCTCAGCGCAGCGGGAGGGAGCTAACTATGGCTACACCTTC
TRBD1	NA	TRBV19	TRBJ1-5	CASSRTGQVPQHF	TGTGCCAGTAGCCGGACAGGCCAGGTGCCCCAGCATTTT
NA	once	TRBV9	TRBJ2-7	CASSVATGGGAGEQYF	TGTGCCAGCAGCGTAGCTACAGGAGGAGGGGCGGGTGAGCAGTACTTC
TRBD1	NA	TRBV5-1	TRBJ2-5	CASSAGQGQETQYF	TGCGCCAGCAGCGCGGGACAGGGGCAAGAGACCCAGTACTTC
NA	NA	TRBV2	TRBJ1-2	CASSGRGALNGYTF	TGTGCCAGCAGTGGAAGGGGTGCCCTCAATGGCTACACCTTC
NA	NA	TRBV6-5	TRBJ1-5	CGGDPGQPQHF	TGCGGAGGTGACCCCGGTCAGCCCCAGCATTTT
NA	NA	TRBV2	TRBJ1-1	CASDRGGDTEAFF	TGTGCCAGCGATCGGGGTGGGGACACTGAAGCTTTCTTT
NA	NA	TRBV18	TRBJ1-5	CASSPSGFSNQPQHF	TGTGCCAGCTCACCGTCCGGGTTTAGCAATCAGCCCCAGCATTTT
NA	NA	TRBV2	TRBJ1-2	CASSPRTVLVSTF	TGTGCCAGCAGTCCCCGGACAGTACTCGTTAGCACCTTC
NA	NA	TRBV27	TRBJ1-1	CASRERGEAFF	TGTGCCAGCAGAGAAAGGGGTGAAGCTTTCTTT
NA	NA	TRBV10-2	TRBJ1-5	CASSELRGQPQHF	TGCGCCAGCAGTGAGCTCAGGGGCCAGCCCCAGCATTTT
NA	NA	TRBV7-9	TRBJ1-2	CASSSDRRDGYTF	TGTGCCAGCAGCTCGGACAGACGGGATGGCTACACCTTC
NA	NA	TRBV28	TRBJ1-1	CASRQRREAFF	TGTGCCAGCAGACAGAGACGTGAAGCTTTCTTT
NA	NA	TRBV2	TRBJ2-2	CASTGIAANTGELFF	TGTGCCAGCACCGGGATAGCGGCGAACACCGGGGAGCTGTTTTTT
TRBD1	once	TRBV7-9	TRBJ2-5	CASSLARTGGRETQYF	TGTGCCAGCAGCTTAGCGCGAACAGGGGGACGGGAGACCCAGTACTTC
NA	once	TRBV5-4	TRBJ1-1	CASSRQGAHTEAFF	TGTGCCAGCAGCAGGCAGGGTGCTCACACTGAAGCTTTCTTT
TRBD1	NA	TRBV29-1	TRBJ1-5	CSVKQGPDQPQHF	TGCAGCGTCAAACAGGGGCCAGATCAGCCCCAGCATTTT
NA	NA	TRBV11-2	TRBJ2-1	CASSLEKRSHSYNEQFF	TGTGCCAGCAGCTTAGAGAAGCGGTCCCACTCCTACAATGAGCAGTTCTTC
NA	NA	TRBV6-5	TRBJ1-2	CASISAANYGYTF	TGTGCCAGCATCTCGGCGGCTAACTATGGCTACACCTTC
TRBD1	NA	TRBV7-9	TRBJ1-6	CASSLILTGVNNSPLHF	TGTGCCAGCAGCTTAATATTAACAGGGGTGAATAATTCACCCCTCCACTTT
TRBD1	NA	TRBV18	TRBJ1-1	CASSPNRDSRASNTEAFF	TGTGCCAGCTCACCCAATCGGGACAGTCGGGCCTCGAACACTGAAGCTTTCTTT
TRBD1	NA	TRBV10-1	TRBJ1-5	CASSPGTGEGQPQHF	TGCGCCAGCAGCCCCGGGACAGGGGAGGGTCAGCCCCAGCATTTT
TRBD1	NA	TRBV19	TRBJ1-5	CASSGTAGGVSNQPQHF	TGTGCCAGTAGCGGAACGGCAGGGGGAGTCAGCAATCAGCCCCAGCATTTT
TRBD1	NA	TRBV2	TRBJ1-5	CASQTGGVNQPQHF	TGTGCCAGCCAGACAGGGGGCGTTAATCAGCCCCAGCATTTT
TRBD1	NA	TRBV15	TRBJ2-7	CATSREHRGQYEQYF	TGTGCCACCAGCAGGGAACACAGGGGGCAGTACGAGCAGTACTTC
TRBD1	NA	TRBV19	TRBJ1-5	CASSKDVGQSSNQPQHF	TGTGCCAGTAGTAAGGACGTGGGACAGAGTAGCAATCAGCCCCAGCATTTT
TRBD1	NA	TRBV7-9	TRBJ1-2	CASSFNRGGYGYTF	TGTGCCAGCAGCTTTAACAGGGGCGGCTATGGCTACACCTTC
TRBD1	NA	TRBV19	TRBJ1-2	CASSFGDRGGYGYTF	TGTGCCAGTAGTTTTGGAGACAGGGGTGGGTATGGCTACACCTTC
TRBD1	NA	TRBV7-6	TRBJ2-3	CASSLISAGGGEDTQYF	TGTGCCAGCAGCTTAATTTCCGCAGGGGGCGGTGAGGATACGCAGTATTTT
NA	NA	TRBV19	TRBJ1-5	CASMPGTSNQPQHF	TGTGCCAGTATGCCAGGCACAAGCAATCAGCCCCAGCATTTT
NA	once	TRBV3-1/TRBV3-2	TRBJ2-5	CASSQDDRVTQYF	TGTGCCAGCAGCCAAGATGATCGGGTGACCCAGTACTTC
TRBD1	NA	TRBV2	TRBJ1-4	CASSEQGGEEKLFF	TGTGCCAGCAGTGAACAGGGGGGCGAAGAAAAACTGTTTTTT
NA	NA	TRBV6-5	TRBJ2-2	CASDGLGGASRELFF	TGTGCCAGCGATGGGTTAGGAGGGGCCTCGCGGGAGCTGTTTTTT
TRBD1	NA	TRBV7-9	TRBJ2-7	CASSWGTAYEQYF	TGTGCCAGCAGCTGGGGGACAGCCTACGAGCAGTACTTC
NA	NA	TRBV3-1/TRBV3-2	TRBJ1-1	CASSQGETEAFF	TGTGCCAGCAGCCAAGGTGAGACTGAAGCTTTCTTT
TRBD1	NA	TRBV18	TRBJ2-7	CASSPSGTGIYEQYF	TGTGCCAGCTCACCGTCCGGGACAGGGATCTACGAGCAGTACTTC
TRBD1	NA	TRBV6-4	TRBJ1-1	CASSRTGDTEAFF	TGTGCCAGCAGCCGGACAGGGGACACTGAAGCTTTCTTT
TRBD2	NA	TRBV3-1/TRBV3-2	TRBJ2-1	CASSQGTTGTTYNEQFF	TGTGCCAGCAGCCAAGGAACCACCGGGACTACTTACAATGAGCAGTTCTTC
TRBD1	NA	TRBV25-1	TRBJ1-2	CASSEYTAPGGDYGYTF	TGTGCCAGCAGTGAATATACCGCGCCAGGGGGTGACTATGGCTACACCTTC
TRBD1	NA	TRBV12-5	TRBJ1-3	CASGLASGTASGNTIYF	TGTGCTAGTGGTTTGGCCTCCGGGACAGCCTCTGGAAACACCATATATTTT
TRBD1	NA	TRBV19	TRBJ2-5	CASNRQGGGETQYF	TGTGCCAGTAACCGACAGGGTGGCGGGGAGACCCAGTACTTC
NA	NA	TRBV30	TRBJ1-3	CAWGQSGNTIYF	TGTGCCTGGGGACAGTCTGGAAACACCATATATTTT
NA	NA	TRBV15	TRBJ1-2	CATSRREGSGYTF	TGTGCCACCAGCAGGCGGGAAGGCTCGGGCTACACCTTC